This paragraph covers one TCR beta chain sequence. As yet, its antigen is unknown. Other nucleotide sequences in the sample specify the same CDR3. The data originate from a study of cytomegalovirus exposure and HLA in healthy donors. Whole-study context: The Caucasian-associated ancestry cluster contained more than 75% of the approximately 430 genotyped donors. Overall study findings and caveats: A later analysis reportedly found fewer N-insertions in an Asian-associated ancestry cluster than the roughly 670-donor mean. Using the classifier, cytomegalovirus status was reportedly diagnosed with high specificity and sensitivity.

Germline V gives CDR1 SGDLS, CDR2 YYNGEE. V shed 2 bases and J 6 bases; nucleotides not matched to a gene: 8. The length of the CDR3 is 16 residues. With 60 Vbeta and 13 Jbeta primers, the PCR was carried out. Profiled with immunoSEQ multiplex PCR; TCRdb holds only in-frame clones, not every one. The sample lists over 150,000 clones; around 80% were seen once. This clonotype was sampled from a woman aged 55-70 years in good health and CMV-seropositive. The J gene is TRBJ2-1, the V gene TRBV9, with 10 bases fitting TRBD2. Sample: PBMCs. In DNA form, the CDR3 reads TGTGCCAGCAGCGTCTTGAGCGGGAGGGCCCCCAATGAGCAGTTCTTC. As protein: CASSVLSGRAPNEQFF.